A single sample gave rise to the 17 T cell receptor beta chains below, sequenced in a study of blood T cell repertoires in COVID-19. Method: immunoSEQ multiplex PCR; TCRdb's copy keeps in-frame clones and lacks some. The repertoire has around 30,000 clones, about 89% of them found once; the top ten carry 5.4%. Sequenced input: peripheral blood. The origin of the receptors is a human donor in a cohort sampled during active COVID-19.

The DNA of the CDR3 is TGCAGCGCCGTGAAGGACAGGGGGGATGGCTACACCTTC. This translates into CSAVKDRGDGYTF. The rearrangement links TRBV29-1 to TRBJ1-2; TRBD1 matches 10 bases. Germline V gene lookup returns CDR1 SQVTM and CDR2 ANQGSEA. This CDR3 is built from 13 residues. The V segment lost 7 bases and the J segment 6 bases; nucleotides outside the gene matches: 8.

CDR3 bases: TGTGCCAGCTCACCCCCCTTTCCTAGCGAGCAGTTCTTC. Amino acid sequence: CASSPPFPSEQFF. The V call is TRBV18, the J call TRBJ2-1; possibly TRBD2 for D (5 bases). Germline CDR1 reads KGHSH; CDR2 reads LQKENI. Trimming left V 3 bases short and J 10 bases short, with 13 bases between. The CDR3 has 13 residues.

The chain joins TRBV7-3 to TRBJ2-3, with TRBD2 as a possible D gene (7 bases). From germline, CDR1 is SGHTA and CDR2 FQGTGA. The CDR3 runs to 14 residues. V was shortened by 5 bases and J by 4 bases, with 13 bases between the two germline ends. In nucleotides, the CDR3 is TGTGCCAGCAGCGGCGGGGGCGCCGCAGATACGCAGTATTTT. It encodes CASSGGGAADTQYF. Full variable domain (outside the CDR3, taken from reference TRBV7-3 and TRBJ2-3): GAGVSQTPSNKVTEKGKYVELRCDPISGHTALYWYRQSLGQGPEFLIYFQGTGAADDSGLPNDRFFAVRPEGSVSTLKIQRTERGDSAVYLCASSGGGAADTQYFGPGTRLTVL.

The V gene is TRBV19, the J gene TRBJ1-5, with 10 bases aligning to TRBD1. Germline lookup yields CDR1 LNHDA and CDR2 SQIVND (reference sequence). The length of the CDR3 is 16 residues. The V gene end was trimmed by 6 bases and the J gene end by 5 bases; junction bases not matched to a gene: 10. CDR3 loop: CASRTTGTGDHQPQHF. CDR3 nucleotide sequence: TGTGCCAGTAGAACAACCGGGACAGGGGATCATCAGCCCCAGCATTTT. Full variable domain (remainder filled in from reference TRBV19 and TRBJ1-5): DGGITQSPKYLFRKEGQNVTLSCEQNLNHDAMYWYRQDPGQGLRLIYYSQIVNDFQKGDIAEGYSVSREKKESFPLTVTSAQKNPTAFYLCASRTTGTGDHQPQHFGDGTRLSIL.

V is TRBV4-1 and J is TRBJ1-2; D gene unclear. V shed 3 bases and J shed 5 bases, with 4 bases lying between them. The CDR3 loop spans 11 amino acids. Germline assignment: CDR1 MGHRA and CDR2 YSYEKL. The CDR3 coding sequence is TGCGCCAGCAGCCATTATTATGGCTACACCTTC. Protein sequence: CASSHYYGYTF.

The CDR3 loop reads CASSVLGLGAETQYF. DNA of the CDR3: TGTGCCAGCAGCGTCCTCGGACTCGGCGCAGAGACCCAGTACTTC. The chain carries TRBV7-2 and TRBJ2-5, with a possible D match to TRBD2 (5 bases). V lost 5 bases and J lost 4, with 17 bases in between. CDR1 SGHTA and CDR2 FQGNSA come from the germline V gene. The CDR3 runs to 15 residues.

This clone appeared a single time. The J gene is TRBJ2-3, the V gene TRBV24-1, with a possible D match to TRBD1 (5 bases). The CDR3 contains 16 residues. V gave up 4 bases and J gave up 2 bases, with 15 bases separating them. Germline assignment: CDR1 KGHDR and CDR2 SFDVKD. The CDR3 DNA reads as TGTGCCACCAGTGACCCGCAGGGCCAGGACACAGATACGCAGTATTTT. Its protein product is CATSDPQGQDTDTQYF.

The chain joins TRBV10-3 to TRBJ1-4, with D possibly matching TRBD1 (5 bases). CDR1 ENHRY and CDR2 SYGVKD come from the germline V gene. The CDR3 runs 14 residues. The V and J ends lost 2 bases and 4 bases respectively, with 8 bases between them. The CDR3 nucleotides read TGTGCCATCAGTGAGAGGGGATTTAATGAAAAACTGTTTTTT. It specifies CAISERGFNEKLFF.

The chain links TRBV10-3 to TRBJ1-4; the D gene is possibly TRBD1 (6 bases). Germline loops: CDR1 ENHRY, CDR2 SYGVKD. V dropped 0 bases and J dropped 7 bases, with 12 bases sitting between them. The CDR3 length is 15 residues. The CDR3 reads CAISESSGVGEKLFF. The CDR3 DNA follows: TGTGCCATCAGTGAGTCATCAGGGGTGGGTGAAAAACTGTTTTTT.

V is TRBV9 and J is TRBJ2-1; TRBD2 agrees at 12 bases. The J segment lost 6 bases and the V segment lost 4 bases, leaving 5 bases of the junction unmatched. This CDR3 is built from 15 residues. Germline V gives CDR1 SGDLS, CDR2 YYNGEE. DNA of the CDR3: TGTGCCAGCAGCTTCGGACTAGCGGGACGCAATGAGCAGTTCTTC. It encodes CASSFGLAGRNEQFF.

The rearrangement joins TRBV9 to TRBJ1-4, with 8 bases matching TRBD1. The CDR3 runs 16 residues. Germline-derived CDR1 and CDR2 are SGDLS and YYNGEE. With 3 bases clipped from V and 8 bases from J, the junction kept 12 bases outside the gene matches. The CDR3 protein is CASSGRTGQGREKLFF. CDR3 nucleotide sequence: TGTGCCAGCAGCGGGCGTACAGGACAGGGTAGAGAAAAACTGTTTTTT.

A remark on this clone: A junction end diverges from the germline sequence, so it may reflect a read error. The chain carries TRBV6-6 and TRBJ2-3, with TRBD1 matching over 10 bases. Germline V gene sequence: CDR1 MNHNY, CDR2 SVGAGI (reference sequence). The CDR3 runs to 14 residues. CDR3 sequence reads: CASRATGGTDTQYF. The CDR3 DNA reads TGTGCCAGCAGGGCGACAGGGGGCACGGATACGCAGTATTTT.

The rearrangement joins TRBV7-2 to TRBJ2-3, with D possibly TRBD2 on 6 matching bases. The CDR3 loop spans 14 amino acids. Trimming left V 1 base short and J 7 bases short, with 12 bases between. Germline V gene sequence: CDR1 SGHTA, CDR2 FQGNSA. CDR3 region: CASSLGRTTNTQYF. CDR3 in DNA: TGTGCCAGCAGCTTAGGGCGGACTACGAATACGCAGTATTTT.

The genes are TRBV5-3 and TRBJ2-7; 11 bases align to TRBD1. Being an ORF, TRBV5-3 has a function that is uncertain. Unmatched junction bases numbered 13, after V lost 4 bases and J lost 4 bases. This CDR3 is 17 amino acids long. The CDR3 nucleotides are TGTGCCAGAAGCCCCCTAATATCAAGGGACAGGGGGTACGAGCAGTACGTC. It specifies CARSPLISRDRGYEQYV.

In nucleotides, the CDR3 is TGCGCCAGCCGCCCACAGGTTGCAACTAATGAAAAACTGTTTTTT. As protein: CASRPQVATNEKLFF. V usage is TRBV5-1 and J usage is TRBJ1-4; a possible D gene is TRBD1 (5 bases). The CDR3 has 15 residues. Trimming left V 7 bases short and J 0 bases short, with 13 bases between. CDR1 and CDR2 from the germline V gene are SGHRS and YFSETQ. Full variable domain (missing parts from reference TRBV5-1 and TRBJ1-4): KAGVTQTPRYLIKTRGQQVTLSCSPISGHRSVSWYQQTPGQGLQFLFEYFSETQRNKGNFPGRFSGRQFSNSRSEMNVSTLELGDSALYLCASRPQVATNEKLFFGSGTQLSVL.

V and J are TRBV9 and TRBJ2-5; 11 positions agree with TRBD2. Trimming cost V 4 bases and J 5 bases; bases outside gene matches: 13. The length of the CDR3 is 17 residues. Germline V gives CDR1 SGDLS, CDR2 YYNGEE. The CDR3 DNA reads TGTGCCAGCAGCTCCCGCCTGACTAGCGGGATGGGGGAGACCCAGTACTTC. Amino acids: CASSSRLTSGMGETQYF.

J is TRBJ2-7 and V is TRBV6-2 or TRBV6-3, with a possible D match to TRBD2 (6 bases). The CDR3 spans 16 residues. Trimming took off 2 bases at V and 0 bases at J, with 14 bases between the two ends. Germline V gene sequence: CDR1 MNHEY, CDR2 SVGEGT. CDR3 region: CASSYRDSLTSYEQYV. CDR3 in DNA: TGTGCCAGCAGTTACCGGGACTCCCTGACCTCCTACGAGCAGTACGTC.